Presented here are 19 T cell receptor beta chains from one specimen sequenced in a study of T cell responses to AZD1222 COVID-19 vaccine. Produced via immunoSEQ multiplex PCR; TCRdb's table is partial and in-frame only. Among 100,000 or so clones listed, 88% were seen once. The sequenced sample was peripheral blood, obtained on day 0 of AZD1222 vaccination. The receptors derive from an adult in good health.

The V call is TRBV21-1, the J call TRBJ2-2; the table gives TRBD1 as D, unverified against the DNA. TRBV21-1 is a listed pseudogene. The CDR3 is made up of 15 amino acids. CDR3 sequence reads: CASSKRRGWTGELFF. CDR3 nucleotides: TGTGCCAGCAGCAAGCGCAGGGGGTGGACCGGGGAGCTGTTTTTT.

The chain links TRBV25-1 to TRBJ2-1; D perhaps matches TRBD1 (5 bases). The V end was cut by 1 base, the J end by 9 bases, with 19 bases between. CDR1 MGHDK and CDR2 SYGVNS come from the germline V gene. The CDR3 sequence is 16 residues long. The CDR3 DNA reads TGTGCCAGCAGTGAATTCTTTGGTCAGGGCAGGAGTGAGCAGTTCTTC. Translation: CASSEFFGQGRSEQFF.

This chain uses TRBV30 with TRBJ2-7; 7 bases line up with TRBD1. Germline CDR1 is GTSNPN and CDR2 is SVGIG (reference sequence). The CDR3 totals 14 residues. J lost 0 bases, V lost 1 base, and 3 bases had no gene match. CDR3 protein: CAWSDRGYSYEQYF. The CDR3 coding sequence is TGTGCCTGGAGTGACAGGGGTTACTCCTACGAGCAGTACTTC.

In its sample, this clone was seen once. V usage is TRBV27 and J usage is TRBJ1-5; 8 positions agree with TRBD1. The CDR3 totals 17 residues. Germline V lookup: CDR1 MNHEY, CDR2 SMNVEV (reference sequence). V lost 3 bases to trimming and J lost 9 bases; unmatched junction nucleotides: 16. CDR3 loop: CASSFQNAAGGGGPQHF. For the CDR3, the DNA is TGTGCCAGCAGTTTTCAAAATGCGGCAGGGGGCGGAGGGCCCCAGCATTTT.

V is TRBV30 and J is TRBJ1-6; D perhaps matches TRBD1 (5 bases). From germline, CDR1 is GTSNPN and CDR2 SVGIG (reference sequence). The CDR3 is 13 amino acids. With 1 base removed from V and 11 bases from J, the gap between germline ends came to 12 bases. CDR3 in amino acids: CAWSDWGSAPLHF. CDR3 DNA sequence: TGTGCCTGGAGTGACTGGGGGTCTGCACCCCTCCACTTT. The variable domain in full, completed from reference TRBV30 and TRBJ1-6, reads SQTIHQWPATLVQPVGSPLSLECTVEGTSNPNLYWYRQAAGRGLQLLFYSVGIGQISSEVPQNLSASRPQDRQFILSSKKLLLSDSGFYLCAWSDWGSAPLHFGNGTRLTVT.

This chain links TRBV9 with TRBJ1-5, with D hard to call. Trimming shortened V by 0 bases and J by 6 bases, and 13 bases separated the two germline ends. The CDR3 spans 15 residues. The germline CDR1 and CDR2 sequences are SGDLS and YYNGEE. The CDR3 sequence: CASSVGVGPGQPQHF. DNA for the CDR3: TGTGCCAGCAGCGTAGGAGTAGGACCGGGTCAGCCCCAGCATTTT.

The chain uses TRBV4-1 and TRBJ2-7; 11 bases agree with TRBD2. The length of the CDR3 is 15 residues. The J segment lost 5 bases and the V segment lost 4 bases, leaving 7 bases of the junction unmatched. Germline assignment: CDR1 MGHRA and CDR2 YSYEKL. The CDR3 bases are TGCGCCAGCAGCCGCGCGACTAGCGGGATCCACGAGCAGTACTTC. Protein sequence: CASSRATSGIHEQYF.

The chain recombines TRBV5-4 with TRBJ2-7; no firm D call. V was pared by 4 bases and J by 1 base, with 6 bases between. Germline values: CDR1 SGHNT, CDR2 YYREEE (reference sequence). The CDR3 is 12 amino acids. CDR3 coding DNA: TGTGCCAGCAGCACCGGTTCCTACGAGCAGTACTTC. It specifies CASSTGSYEQYF.

The V call is TRBV5-4, the J call TRBJ1-1; possible D gene TRBD1, 5 bases. This CDR3 comprises 15 residues. The germline CDR1 and CDR2 sequences are SGHNT and YYREEE (reference sequence). V lost 4 bases and J lost 5, with 18 bases in between. This chain's CDR3 is CASSDAREGMTEAFF. The CDR3 nucleotides are TGTGCCAGCAGCGATGCCCGGGAGGGGATGACTGAAGCTTTCTTT.

The chain carries TRBV14 and TRBJ2-3; perhaps TRBD1 as D (5 bases). The length of the CDR3 is 16 residues. Looked up from germline, CDR1 is SGHDN and CDR2 is FVKESK. V was shortened by 2 bases and J by 9 bases, with 21 bases between the two germline ends. CDR3 nucleotides: TGTGCCAGCAGCCAATGGGGCCTAAGCTACCCCGGGACGCAGTATTTT. This codes for CASSQWGLSYPGTQYF.

The rearrangement uses TRBV28 and TRBJ1-1; D call uncertain. The germline CDR1 and CDR2 sequences are MDHEN and SYDVKM. This CDR3 has 8 amino acids. V gave up 8 bases and J gave up 10 bases, with 5 bases separating them. In nucleotides, the CDR3 is TGTGCCAGCTTGGGAGCTTTCTTT. Translating gives CASLGAFF.

This rearrangement joins TRBV27 to TRBJ1-2; TRBD1 aligns across 7 bases. The CDR3 consists of 14 residues. Unmatched junction bases numbered 3, after V lost 5 bases and J lost 0 bases. Per the germline V gene, CDR1 is MNHEY and CDR2 is SMNVEV (reference sequence). The CDR3 DNA reads TGTGCCAGCAGTGACAGGGATTCTAACTATGGCTACACCTTC. It codes for CASSDRDSNYGYTF.

This clone has just a few counts. The chain carries TRBV10-3 and TRBJ2-7, with 10 positions matching TRBD2. The ends lost 5 bases at V and 2 bases at J; junction bases unmatched: 0. Germline V gene data show CDR1 as ENHRY and CDR2 as SYGVKD. This CDR3 has 13 amino acids. The CDR3 protein is CAISLAGAYEQYF. The CDR3 DNA sequence: TGTGCCATCAGTCTAGCGGGGGCCTACGAGCAGTACTTC.

The gene calls are TRBV30 and TRBJ2-6; D ambiguous. The CDR3 contains 14 residues. The V and J ends lost 4 bases and 2 bases respectively, with 9 bases between them. CDR1 is GTSNPN and CDR2 is SVGIG in the germline V gene (reference sequence). Written as DNA, the CDR3 is TGTGCCTGGAACTTGGGAACTGGGGCCAACGTCCTGACTTTC. Translation gives CAWNLGTGANVLTF.

This clone occurred once. The V gene is TRBV7-2, the J gene TRBJ2-3, with 8 bases that match TRBD2. Germline V gene lookup returns CDR1 SGHTA and CDR2 FQGNSA. This CDR3 spans 17 amino acids. V lost 5 bases to trimming and J lost 0 bases; unmatched junction nucleotides: 10. The CDR3 loop is CASSPGWLAGSTDTQYF. The DNA for the CDR3 is TGTGCCAGCAGCCCCGGTTGGCTAGCGGGTAGCACAGATACGCAGTATTTT.

V is TRBV7-9 and J is TRBJ2-7; D gene unclear. Trimming left V 5 bases short and J 2 bases short, with 10 bases between. In germline, CDR1 is SEHNR, CDR2 FQNEAQ (reference sequence). The CDR3 covers 13 residues. CDR3: CASSPVGPYEQYF. CDR3 sequence (DNA): TGTGCCAGCAGCCCGGTAGGGCCCTACGAGCAGTACTTC.

This chain connects TRBV3-1 (or the pseudogene TRBV3-2) to TRBJ2-7; D is possibly TRBD1 or TRBD2 (5 bases each). The CDR3 extends over 14 amino acids. Trimming shortened V by 6 bases and J by 0 bases, and 12 bases separated the two germline ends. Germline V gene sequence: CDR1 LGHDT, CDR2 YNNKEL (reference sequence). The CDR3 loop reads CASRMTGASYEQYF. The CDR3 DNA is TGTGCCAGCAGAATGACCGGGGCCTCCTACGAGCAGTACTTC.

The chain joins TRBV7-9 to TRBJ1-2; no firm D call. V was trimmed by 2 bases and J by 2 bases, leaving 24 bases between them. Per the germline V gene, CDR1 is SEHNR and CDR2 is FQNEAQ (reference sequence). The CDR3 sequence is 19 residues long. DNA of the CDR3: TGTGCCAGCAGCTTAAAGGGATCTATCGGACCTGCAGGAAACTATGGCTACACCTTC. Amino acids: CASSLKGSIGPAGNYGYTF.

On this clone: The same CDR3 can be traced to other DNA sequences in this sample. This chain links TRBV12-3 or TRBV12-4 with TRBJ2-2, with D unresolved. Deletions cut 6 bases from V and 0 bases from J, with 2 bases between. The CDR3 contains 12 residues. The CDR3: CASRPNTGELFF. CDR3 DNA: TGTGCCAGCAGACCGAACACCGGGGAGCTGTTTTTT.